The rows below give T cell receptor beta chains drawn from one sample of a study of identical twins. TCRdb reprocessed the 5' RACE reads via MiXCR and lists one record per CDR3 protein. Here the sample spans 550,000 to 700,000 distinct CDR3 sequences, 7.5% to 10% being singletons. This sample was also put to use in a study of yellow fever vaccine responses in identical twins.

The sample comprised PBMCs. These receptors all stem from a young woman in good health. The CDR3 runs from the conserved cysteine through the conserved F or W. Each record gives: J gene, V gene, D gene, clone size, CDR3 protein, CDR3 DNA. A D gene is named only where the DNA matches it firmly. Size is omitted from some rows. Given values are once, few, many or a class for expanded clones.

TRBJ2-3	TRBV12-3/TRBV12-4	TRBD2	few	CASSSSGGAGTDTQYF	TGTGCCAGCAGCTCAAGCGGGGGGGCCGGGACAGATACGCAGTATTTT
TRBJ1-4	TRBV12-3/TRBV12-4	TRBD1	NA	CASSRAGGGREKLFF	TGTGCCAGCAGTCGCGCAGGGGGAGGCCGTGAAAAACTGTTTTTT
TRBJ2-1	TRBV15	NA	NA	CATSRDRGAGGRVEQFF	TGTGCCACCAGCAGAGATCGCGGGGCAGGGGGTCGGGTTGAGCAGTTCTTC
TRBJ2-7	TRBV20-1	NA	few	CSARDSRVYEQYF	TGCAGTGCTAGAGATTCTCGGGTCTACGAGCAGTACTTC
TRBJ1-5	TRBV6-2/TRBV6-3	TRBD1	few	CASSSPRTGANNQPQHF	TGTGCCAGCAGTTCCCCCCGTACAGGGGCGAACAATCAGCCCCAGCATTTT
TRBJ1-5	TRBV25-1	NA	many	CASSDPGAGNQPQHF	TGTGCCAGCAGTGATCCGGGGGCTGGGAATCAGCCCCAGCATTTT
TRBJ2-2	TRBV2	NA	many	CASSEVGGTGELFF	TGTGCCAGCAGTGAAGTTGGCGGCACCGGGGAGCTGTTTTTT
TRBJ2-7	TRBV7-9	NA	few	CASSTNELASYEQYF	TGTGCCAGCAGCACCAACGAGCTCGCGTCGTACGAGCAGTACTTC
TRBJ2-5	TRBV4-2	NA	few	CASSQDGSGEETQYF	TGTGCCAGCAGCCAAGATGGTTCAGGGGAAGAGACCCAGTACTTC
TRBJ1-1	TRBV2	TRBD1	few	CASPETGGNTEAFF	TGTGCCAGCCCAGAAACAGGGGGCAACACTGAAGCTTTCTTT
TRBJ2-7	TRBV7-2	NA	few	CASSLVRAPYEQYF	TGTGCCAGCAGCTTAGTGCGGGCTCCCTACGAGCAGTACTTC
TRBJ2-1	TRBV30	TRBD2	NA	CAWEPTSGVNEQFF	TGTGCCTGGGAACCGACTAGCGGGGTTAATGAGCAGTTCTTC
TRBJ2-7	TRBV11-2	TRBD1	NA	CASTVAGGGYEQYF	TGTGCCAGCACCGTAGCAGGGGGCGGCTACGAGCAGTACTTC
TRBJ2-1	TRBV6-6	NA	NA	CAAGRSYNEQFF	TGTGCCGCGGGTAGGTCCTACAATGAGCAGTTCTTC
TRBJ2-1	TRBV5-6	TRBD2	NA	CASSVTPIAGSYNEQFF	TGTGCCAGCAGCGTCACCCCTATAGCGGGGTCCTACAATGAGCAGTTCTTC
TRBJ2-7	TRBV7-2	TRBD1	once	CASRGQFGEQYF	TGTGCCAGCAGGGGACAGTTTGGTGAGCAGTACTTC
TRBJ1-4	TRBV7-9	NA	NA	CASSLGTTTNEKLFF	TGTGCCAGCAGCTTAGGTACAACAACTAATGAAAAACTGTTTTTT
TRBJ2-1	TRBV27	TRBD2	few	CASSLSSGRSEQFF	TGTGCCAGCAGTTTATCTAGCGGGAGAAGTGAGCAGTTCTTC
TRBJ2-7	TRBV20-1	NA	NA	CSARVTDPKQYF	TGCAGTGCTAGAGTCACGGACCCGAAGCAGTACTTC
TRBJ2-3	TRBV5-1	NA	NA	CASSLRAPPTDTQYF	TGCGCCAGCAGCCTCCGGGCCCCACCCACAGATACGCAGTATTTT
TRBJ2-1	TRBV29-1	TRBD2	NA	CSVVAGSTYNEQFF	TGCAGCGTCGTAGCGGGGAGTACATACAATGAGCAGTTCTTC
TRBJ2-2	TRBV4-2	NA	NA	CASSLESRFSSGELFF	TGTGCCAGCAGCCTCGAGTCAAGGTTTTCCAGCGGGGAGCTGTTTTTT
TRBJ1-1	TRBV7-9	NA	NA	CASSSQAPEAFF	TGTGCCAGCAGCTCACAGGCTCCTGAAGCTTTCTTT
TRBJ2-3	TRBV20-1	TRBD1	NA	CSARWTGQGDTQYF	TGCAGTGCTAGATGGACCGGACAGGGAGATACGCAGTATTTT
TRBJ2-1	TRBV15	NA	many	CATSPRRREQFF	TGTGCCACCAGTCCTCGACGGAGAGAGCAGTTCTTC
TRBJ1-2	TRBV12-5	NA	few	CASGLAQGRLYGYTF	TGTGCTAGTGGTTTGGCCCAAGGCCGGCTCTATGGCTACACCTTC
TRBJ2-1	TRBV4-1	NA	few	CASSQDPLRDEQFF	TGCGCCAGCAGCCAAGATCCCCTAAGGGATGAGCAGTTCTTC
TRBJ2-7	TRBV25-1	NA	few	CASQGRPSRGEQYF	TGTGCCAGCCAAGGTCGTCCCTCCCGGGGCGAGCAGTACTTC
TRBJ2-7	TRBV9	NA	many	CASSVDPGAPSEQYF	TGTGCCAGCAGCGTAGATCCGGGGGCGCCTAGCGAGCAGTACTTC
TRBJ2-1	TRBV11-2	NA	NA	CASSSIVNEQFF	TGTGCCAGCAGCTCCATAGTCAATGAGCAGTTCTTC
TRBJ1-5	TRBV28	TRBD1	few	CASHHRGDNQPQHF	TGTGCCTCCCACCACAGGGGCGACAATCAGCCCCAGCATTTT
TRBJ2-1	TRBV6-5	NA	few	CASSSGMSGVYNEQFF	TGTGCCAGCAGTTCTGGCATGTCGGGAGTATACAATGAGCAGTTCTTC
TRBJ1-5	TRBV27	NA	NA	CASSLSWGNGQPQHF	TGTGCCAGCAGTTTATCGTGGGGGAACGGTCAGCCCCAGCATTTT
TRBJ1-6	TRBV25-1	NA	few	CASSELGANNSPLHF	TGTGCCAGCAGTGAACTGGGGGCTAATAATTCACCCCTCCACTTT
TRBJ1-1	TRBV9	NA	few	CASSARVNTEAFF	TGTGCCAGCAGCGCCCGGGTGAACACTGAAGCTTTCTTT
TRBJ2-1	TRBV4-3	NA	many	CASSQDRQRYNEQFF	TGCGCCAGCAGCCAAGATCGCCAGCGCTACAATGAGCAGTTCTTC
TRBJ2-1	TRBV4-1	NA	few	CASSQLDLVPSYNEQFF	TGCGCCAGCAGCCAGCTAGATCTGGTTCCGTCCTACAATGAGCAGTTCTTC
TRBJ2-1	TRBV7-2	TRBD1	few	CASSSQGGGNEQFF	TGTGCCAGCAGCTCACAGGGGGGCGGCAATGAGCAGTTCTTC
TRBJ2-5	TRBV7-2	NA	many	CASSSGTLKETQYF	TGTGCCAGCAGCTCCGGGACCCTTAAAGAGACCCAGTACTTC
TRBJ2-1	TRBV20-1	TRBD2	many	CSARGRTSGKSSYNEQFF	TGCAGTGCTAGAGGAAGGACTAGCGGGAAAAGCTCCTACAATGAGCAGTTCTTC
TRBJ2-2	TRBV2	TRBD1	many	CASSNRGRVTGELFF	TGTGCCAGCAGTAACAGGGGGCGCGTCACCGGGGAGCTGTTTTTT
TRBJ2-5	TRBV7-2	NA	NA	CASSLVGLGLQETQYF	TGTGCCAGCAGCTTAGTAGGGCTAGGGTTGCAAGAGACCCAGTACTTC
TRBJ2-5	TRBV28	TRBD2	many	CASSLRSSGRLETQYF	TGTGCCAGCAGTTTAAGGTCTAGCGGGAGATTAGAGACCCAGTACTTC
TRBJ2-1	TRBV4-1	NA	NA	CASSQETTRGYNEQFF	TGCGCCAGCAGCCAAGAAACCACTAGGGGGTACAATGAGCAGTTCTTC
TRBJ2-3	TRBV11-2	NA	few	CASSLRGLVPDTQYF	TGTGCCAGCAGCTTACGTGGGCTAGTCCCAGATACGCAGTATTTT
TRBJ2-3	TRBV7-6	NA	NA	CASSLLWPPSTDTQYF	TGTGCCAGCAGCTTACTGTGGCCACCAAGCACAGATACGCAGTATTTT
TRBJ2-7	TRBV29-1	TRBD1	NA	CSVIPRDRETYEQYF	TGCAGCGTCATTCCTCGGGACAGGGAGACCTACGAGCAGTACTTC
TRBJ2-3	TRBV7-9	TRBD2	many	CASSLTSGLGTDTQYF	TGTGCCAGCAGCTTGACTAGCGGTCTAGGCACAGATACGCAGTATTTT
TRBJ1-2	TRBV6-5	TRBD1	few	CASSSRAGGTDYGYTF	TGTGCCAGCAGTTCACGGGCCGGTGGGACAGACTATGGCTACACCTTC
TRBJ1-5	TRBV10-3	NA	many	CAISDLNQPQHF	TGTGCCATCAGTGACCTAAATCAGCCCCAGCATTTT
TRBJ2-5	TRBV7-9	NA	NA	CVSSLADRGLRETQYF	TGTGTCAGCAGCTTAGCTGATCGGGGACTCCGAGAGACCCAGTACTTC
TRBJ2-2	TRBV12-3/TRBV12-4	NA	few	CASSFRGFAGELFF	TGTGCCAGCAGTTTTCGAGGGTTCGCCGGGGAGCTGTTTTTT
TRBJ1-2	TRBV28	NA	many	CASSTLDRANYGYTF	TGTGCCAGCAGTACCTTGGACCGAGCTAACTATGGCTACACCTTC
TRBJ2-1	TRBV7-9	NA	many	CASITPPGAIIYNEQFF	TGTGCCAGCATCACCCCGCCGGGGGCCATTATCTACAATGAGCAGTTCTTC